This TCR beta chain was sequenced in a study of cytomegalovirus exposure and HLA in healthy donors. Study-wide results and caveats: Several V segments, TRBV6-2 and TRBV6-3 among them, could not be told apart and were dropped.

The CDR3 contains 16 residues. Trimming removed 1 base at V and 6 bases at J, with 16 bases between. CDR1 SGHRS and CDR2 YFSETQ come from the germline V gene. To note about this clone: What it binds is unknown.

The PCR had 60 Vbeta and 13 Jbeta primers. Produced via immunoSEQ multiplex PCR; TCRdb's table is partial and in-frame only. The top ten hold 2.4% of the sample, which has approximately 170,000 clones, more than 80% seen once. The sample consisted of PBMCs. The chain has TRBV5-1 and TRBJ2-2; D perhaps matches TRBD1 (5 bases). The receptor's source is a male donor in good health and CMV-seronegative. The CDR3 loop is CASSLPSTQGPGELFF. CDR3 bases: TGCGCCAGCAGCTTGCCCTCTACGCAGGGTCCCGGGGAGCTGTTTTTT.